A selection of T cell receptor beta chains follows, all from one sample in a study of control samples from healthy donors and cancer patients. Sequenced by immunoSEQ multiplex PCR; TCRdb stores in-frame clones only, minus some. The sample has about 89,000 clones, over 65% seen once. What was sequenced was blood. All receptors come from a woman aged 40 to 50 in good health. CDR3s include the opening cysteine and the closing phenylalanine or tryptophan. Fields, in order: J gene, V gene, CDR3 protein.

>TRBJ2-7|TRBV9
CASSVGDSEIYEQYF
>TRBJ2-2|TRBV7-2
CASSSLAGGLTGELFF
>TRBJ1-4|TRBV6-4
CASSPGTGILGEKLFF
>TRBJ1-1|TRBV27
CASSPDRAVRAFF
>TRBJ2-1|TRBV3-1/TRBV3-2
CASSSGSRTWQFF
>TRBJ1-5|TRBV10-2
CASSVQGNQPQHF
>TRBJ1-3|TRBV25-1
CASSEFGDKGNTIYF
>TRBJ1-1|TRBV5-4
CASSFRDRGEAFF
>TRBJ2-7|TRBV19
CASSITSGGDEQYF
>TRBJ2-1|TRBV5-5
CASSLAPEYNEQFF
>TRBJ1-2|TRBV7-2
CASSLGTSYGYTF
>TRBJ2-1|TRBV5-6
CASSLAGQGSYNEQFF
>TRBJ1-3|TRBV6-5
CASRREGESGTIYF
>TRBJ2-3|TRBV5-6
CASSSWTSSADTQYF
>TRBJ1-1|TRBV18
CASSPDFDSEAFF
>TRBJ1-3|TRBV14
CASSQDWRRSSGNTIYF
>TRBJ1-1|TRBV5-1
CASSSMVQSEAFF
>TRBJ2-4|TRBV2
CASSDSGRNIQYF
>TRBJ1-2|TRBV5-4
CASSFGGTDYGYTF
>TRBJ1-3|TRBV2
CASSELRQGNTIYF
>TRBJ2-3|TRBV2
CASSVRTSGARDTQYF
>TRBJ2-3|TRBV27
CASSPTWTSGGVTQYF
>TRBJ2-7|TRBV6-2/TRBV6-3
CASSYSTAGPYEQYF
>TRBJ2-2|TRBV6-1
CASSGSMGQQGTGELFF
>TRBJ1-5|TRBV10-3
CATANWDRGGNQPQHF
>TRBJ1-3|TRBV12-1
CASSFALRRDREGSSSGNTIYF
>TRBJ2-4|TRBV4-3
CASSQGEPGTGSIQYF
>TRBJ2-5|TRBV2
CASRASRTLQETQYF
>TRBJ1-5|TRBV18
CASSPRALEGNQPQHF
>TRBJ1-1|TRBV6-5
CASRPGKMNTEAFF
>TRBJ1-2|TRBV9
CASSVAAGGSYGYTF
>TRBJ1-1|TRBV2
CASSRRNTEAFF